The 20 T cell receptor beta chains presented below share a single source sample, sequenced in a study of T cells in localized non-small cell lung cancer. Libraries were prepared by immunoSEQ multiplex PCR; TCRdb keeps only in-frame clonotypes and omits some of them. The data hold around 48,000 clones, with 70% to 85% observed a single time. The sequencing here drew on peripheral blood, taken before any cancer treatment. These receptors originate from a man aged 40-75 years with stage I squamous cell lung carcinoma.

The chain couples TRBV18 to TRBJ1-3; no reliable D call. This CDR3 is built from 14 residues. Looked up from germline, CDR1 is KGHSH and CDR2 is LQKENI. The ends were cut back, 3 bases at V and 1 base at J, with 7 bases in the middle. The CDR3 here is CASSPAGSGNTIYF. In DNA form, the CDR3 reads TGTGCCAGCTCACCGGCGGGGTCTGGAAACACCATATATTTT.

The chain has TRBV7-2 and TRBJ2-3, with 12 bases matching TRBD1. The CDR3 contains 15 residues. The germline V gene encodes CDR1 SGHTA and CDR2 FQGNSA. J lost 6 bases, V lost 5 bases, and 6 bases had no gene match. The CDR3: CASSLGDRGPDTQYF. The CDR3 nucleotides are TGTGCCAGCAGCCTAGGGGACAGGGGGCCTGATACGCAGTATTTT.

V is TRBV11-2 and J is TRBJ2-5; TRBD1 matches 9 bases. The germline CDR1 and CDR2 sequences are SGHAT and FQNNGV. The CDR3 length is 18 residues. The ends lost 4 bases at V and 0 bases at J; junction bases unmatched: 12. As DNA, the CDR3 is TGTGCCAGCAGCTCCGTCCGGGGACAGGGTGAGGACCAAGAGACCCAGTACTTC. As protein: CASSSVRGQGEDQETQYF.

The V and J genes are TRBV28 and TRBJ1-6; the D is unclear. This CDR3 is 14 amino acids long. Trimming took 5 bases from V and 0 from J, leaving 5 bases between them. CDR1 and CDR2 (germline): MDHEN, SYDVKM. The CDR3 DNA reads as TGTGCCAGCAGTACGGACTCCTATAATTCACCCCTCCACTTT. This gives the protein CASSTDSYNSPLHF.

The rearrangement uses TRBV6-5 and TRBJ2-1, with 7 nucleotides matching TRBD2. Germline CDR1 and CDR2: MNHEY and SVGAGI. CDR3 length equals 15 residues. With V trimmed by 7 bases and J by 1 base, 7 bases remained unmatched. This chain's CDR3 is CASNSRGVSYNEQFF. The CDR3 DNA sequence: TGTGCCAGCAACTCTCGGGGGGTATCCTACAATGAGCAGTTCTTC.

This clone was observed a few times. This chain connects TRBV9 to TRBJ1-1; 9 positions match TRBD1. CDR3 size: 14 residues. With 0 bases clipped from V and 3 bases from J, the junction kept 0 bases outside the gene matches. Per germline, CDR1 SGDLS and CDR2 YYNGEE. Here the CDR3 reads CASSVGTGDTEAFF. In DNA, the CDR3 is TGTGCCAGCAGCGTAGGGACAGGGGACACTGAAGCTTTCTTT.

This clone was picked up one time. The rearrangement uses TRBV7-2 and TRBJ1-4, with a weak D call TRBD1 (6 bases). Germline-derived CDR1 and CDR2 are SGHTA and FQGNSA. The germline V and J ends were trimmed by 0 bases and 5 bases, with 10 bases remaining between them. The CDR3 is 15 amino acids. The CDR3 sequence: CASSLAQGRNEKLFF. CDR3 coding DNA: TGTGCCAGCAGCTTAGCGCAGGGGAGGAATGAAAAACTGTTTTTT.

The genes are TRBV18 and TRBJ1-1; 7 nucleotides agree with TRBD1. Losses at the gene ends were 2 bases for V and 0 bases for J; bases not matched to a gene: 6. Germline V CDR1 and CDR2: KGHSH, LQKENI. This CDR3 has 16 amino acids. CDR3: CASSPKRQGMNTEAFF. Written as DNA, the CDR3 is TGTGCCAGCTCACCAAAGAGACAGGGCATGAACACTGAAGCTTTCTTT.

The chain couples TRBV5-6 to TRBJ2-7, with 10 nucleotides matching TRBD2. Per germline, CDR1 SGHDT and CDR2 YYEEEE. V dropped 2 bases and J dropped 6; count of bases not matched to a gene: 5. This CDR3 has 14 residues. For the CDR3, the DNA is TGTGCCAGCAGCTTAGCGGGGGGGCCTCGCGAGCAGTACTTC. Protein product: CASSLAGGPREQYF.

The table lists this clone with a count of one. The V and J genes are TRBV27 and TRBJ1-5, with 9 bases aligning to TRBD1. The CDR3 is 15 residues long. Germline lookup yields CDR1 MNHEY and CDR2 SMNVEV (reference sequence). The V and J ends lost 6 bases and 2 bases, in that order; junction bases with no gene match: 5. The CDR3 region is CASSLTGGGNQPQHF. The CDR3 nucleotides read TGTGCCAGCAGCCTGACAGGGGGAGGCAATCAGCCCCAGCATTTT.

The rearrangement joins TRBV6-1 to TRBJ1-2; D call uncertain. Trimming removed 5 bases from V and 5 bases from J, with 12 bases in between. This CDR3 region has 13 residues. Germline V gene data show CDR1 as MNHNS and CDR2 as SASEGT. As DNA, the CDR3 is TGTGCCAGCAGTTCCGGCGATCGTTATGGCTACACCTTC. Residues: CASSSGDRYGYTF.

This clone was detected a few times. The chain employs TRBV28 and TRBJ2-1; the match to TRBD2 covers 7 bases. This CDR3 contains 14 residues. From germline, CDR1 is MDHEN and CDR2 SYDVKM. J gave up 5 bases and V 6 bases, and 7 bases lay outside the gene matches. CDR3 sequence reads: CASSSGGNDNEQFF. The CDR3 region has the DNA TGTGCCAGCAGCTCCGGGGGGAACGACAATGAGCAGTTCTTC.

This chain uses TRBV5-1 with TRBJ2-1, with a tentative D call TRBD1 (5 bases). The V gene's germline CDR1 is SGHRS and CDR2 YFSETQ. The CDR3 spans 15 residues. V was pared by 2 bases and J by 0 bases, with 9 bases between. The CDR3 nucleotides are TGCGCCAGCAGCTTTGGGGCCAGCTCCTACAATGAGCAGTTCTTC. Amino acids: CASSFGASSYNEQFF. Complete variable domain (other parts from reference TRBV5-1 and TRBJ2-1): KAGVTQTPRYLIKTRGQQVTLSCSPISGHRSVSWYQQTPGQGLQFLFEYFSETQRNKGNFPGRFSGRQFSNSRSEMNVSTLELGDSALYLCASSFGASSYNEQFFGPGTRLTVL.

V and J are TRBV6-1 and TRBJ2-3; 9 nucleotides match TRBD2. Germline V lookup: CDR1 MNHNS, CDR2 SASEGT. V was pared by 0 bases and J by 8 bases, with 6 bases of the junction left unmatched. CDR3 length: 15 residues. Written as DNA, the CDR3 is TGTGCCAGCAGTGAAGCGGGCGGGGGGGCGGCTACGCAGTATTTT. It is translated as CASSEAGGGAATQYF.

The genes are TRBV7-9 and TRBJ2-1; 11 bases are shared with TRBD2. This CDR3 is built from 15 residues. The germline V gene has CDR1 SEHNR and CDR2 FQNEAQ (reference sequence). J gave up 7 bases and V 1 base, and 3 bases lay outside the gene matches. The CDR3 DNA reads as TGTGCCAGCAGCTTAGTATCTAGCGGGGGGAATGAGCAGTTCTTC. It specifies CASSLVSSGGNEQFF.

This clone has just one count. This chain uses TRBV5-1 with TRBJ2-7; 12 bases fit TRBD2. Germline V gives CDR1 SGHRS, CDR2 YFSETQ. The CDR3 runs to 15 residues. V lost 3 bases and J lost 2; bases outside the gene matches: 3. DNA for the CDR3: TGCGCCAGCAGCTCGACTAGCGGGGGACCCTACGAGCAGTACTTC. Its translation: CASSSTSGGPYEQYF. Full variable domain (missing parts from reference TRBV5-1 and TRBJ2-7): KAGVTQTPRYLIKTRGQQVTLSCSPISGHRSVSWYQQTPGQGLQFLFEYFSETQRNKGNFPGRFSGRQFSNSRSEMNVSTLELGDSALYLCASSSTSGGPYEQYFGPGTRLTVT.

CDR3 nucleotide sequence: TGTGCCAGCAGCCCGACTCCAGGATCGGGCTACGAGCAGTACTTC. Amino acid sequence: CASSPTPGSGYEQYF. The chain recombines TRBV6-5 with TRBJ2-7; D unclear. This CDR3 has 15 amino acids. Per the germline V gene, CDR1 is MNHEY and CDR2 is SVGAGI. Trimming cost V 6 bases and J 3 bases, with 18 bases left between them.

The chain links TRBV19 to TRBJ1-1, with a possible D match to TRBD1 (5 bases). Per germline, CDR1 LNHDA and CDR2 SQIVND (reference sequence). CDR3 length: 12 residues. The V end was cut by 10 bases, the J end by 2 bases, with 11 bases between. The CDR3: CATSGLNTEAFF. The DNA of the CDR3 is TGTGCCACCTCAGGGTTAAACACTGAAGCTTTCTTT.

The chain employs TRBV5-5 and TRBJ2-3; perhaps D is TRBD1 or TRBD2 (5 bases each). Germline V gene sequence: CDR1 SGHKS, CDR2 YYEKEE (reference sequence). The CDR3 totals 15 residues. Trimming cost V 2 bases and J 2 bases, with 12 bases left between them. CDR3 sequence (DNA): TGTGCCAGCAGCTTTGGGGCGGGCCTCACAGATACGCAGTATTTT. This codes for CASSFGAGLTDTQYF.

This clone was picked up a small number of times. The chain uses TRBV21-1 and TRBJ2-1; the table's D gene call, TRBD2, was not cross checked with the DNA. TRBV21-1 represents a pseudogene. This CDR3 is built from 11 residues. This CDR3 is CASSGGNEQFF. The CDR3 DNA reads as TGTGCCAGCAGCGGCGGGAATGAGCAGTTCTTC.